One sample yielded the 28 T cell receptor beta chains listed below, sequenced in a study of somatic mutations in cytotoxic T cells in rheumatoid arthritis. Repertoires were generated with immunoSEQ multiplex PCR, while TCRdb's copy carries only in-frame clones and drops some. This table holds 6,000 to 9,000 clones, 60% found once. The sequencing input was CD8+ T cells sorted from blood. The source is a woman aged 40 to 50 in good health.

The gene calls are TRBV7-6 and TRBJ2-7, with 12 bases lining up with TRBD1. The V gene end was trimmed by 4 bases and the J gene end by 4 bases; junction bases not matched to a gene: 2. The germline gives CDR1 SGHVS, CDR2 FNYEAQ. The CDR3 is 14 residues long. In nucleotides, the CDR3 is TGTGCCAGCAGCTGGGACAGGGGGCTGTACGAGCAGTACTTC. It is translated as CASSWDRGLYEQYF.

Here the CDR3 reads CASSQDDFTDTQYF. The CDR3, as DNA: TGTGCCAGCAGCCAAGATGACTTCACAGATACGCAGTATTTT. The V and J genes are TRBV4-2 and TRBJ2-3; unclear D gene. Germline assignment: CDR1 LGHNA and CDR2 YNFKEQ. The V gene lost 0 bases and the J gene lost 2 bases, with 6 bases spanning the gap. CDR3 length equals 14 residues.

The table lists this clone with a few counts. The V gene is TRBV12-1, the J gene TRBJ1-5. TRBV12-1 is a pseudogene locus. The CDR3 spans 12 residues. In nucleotides, the CDR3 is TGTGCCAGCAGCGGACCGGGGGGGTCCCAGCATTTT. It translates to CASSGPGGSQHF.

The chain has TRBV5-4 and TRBJ1-1, with D possibly matching TRBD1 (5 bases). The germline V and J ends were trimmed by 3 bases and 6 bases, with 9 bases remaining between them. The CDR3 is 12 residues long. CDR1 is SGHNT and CDR2 is YYREEE in the germline V gene (reference sequence). The chain's CDR3 is CASSSGWSEAFF. DNA for the CDR3: TGTGCCAGCAGCTCAGGGTGGTCTGAAGCTTTCTTT. The full variable domain, rest sourced from reference TRBV5-4 and TRBJ1-1, is ETGVTQSPTHLIKTRGQQVTLRCSSQSGHNTVSWYQQALGQGPQFIFQYYREEENGRGNFPPRFSGLQFPNYSSELNVNALELDDSALYLCASSSGWSEAFFGQGTRLTVV.

In DNA, the CDR3 is TGTGCCAGCAGCTTAAGACAGGGGTACGGGGGCCAGGTTGGGGAGCAGTACTTC. Amino acids: CASSLRQGYGGQVGEQYF. The rearrangement uses TRBV5-5 and TRBJ2-7; 8 bases are a match to TRBD1. The V segment lost 2 bases and the J segment 7 bases; nucleotides outside the gene matches: 20. Germline CDR1 is SGHKS and CDR2 is YYEKEE (reference sequence). CDR3 length equals 18 residues.

The chain links TRBV11-2 to TRBJ2-7; 12 positions agree with TRBD2. Germline loops: CDR1 SGHAT, CDR2 FQNNGV. The CDR3 extends over 17 amino acids. Trimming at V came to 5 bases and at J to 3 bases, leaving 11 bases not matched to a gene. The CDR3 DNA sequence: TGTGCCAGCAGCGCCTCTAGCGGGAGGGCCCCGATCTACGAGCAGTACTTC. Protein product: CASSASSGRAPIYEQYF.

The chain uses TRBV10-2 and TRBJ2-7, with TRBD2 identical over 7 bases. CDR1 WSHSY and CDR2 SAAADI come from the germline V gene. The CDR3 sequence is 11 residues long. Trimming removed 6 bases from V and 7 bases from J; junction bases left unmatched: 3. The chain's CDR3 is CASSPGGEQYF. The CDR3 DNA reads as TGCGCCAGCAGCCCGGGAGGTGAGCAGTACTTC.

This chain joins TRBV30 and TRBJ2-3; D may be TRBD2 (6 bases). This CDR3 contains 13 residues. V lost 8 bases to trimming and J lost 4 bases, with 16 bases between them. In germline, CDR1 is GTSNPN, CDR2 SVGIG (reference sequence). CDR3 amino acids: CARGGLFADTQYF. The CDR3 DNA reads TGTGCCCGAGGAGGGCTTTTTGCAGATACGCAGTATTTT.

This clone is categorized as medium-sized (0.01 to 0.1%). This chain joins TRBV28 and TRBJ1-5, with D perhaps TRBD1 (5 bases). V lost 6 bases and J lost 6, with 18 bases in between. This CDR3 spans 15 amino acids. Germline CDR1 and CDR2: MDHEN and SYDVKM. CDR3 bases: TGTGCCAGCAGGCGGGACGGACGGTTTGTTCAGCCCCAGCATTTT. This codes for CASRRDGRFVQPQHF.

This clone is labeled as medium-sized. The chain employs TRBV20-1 and TRBJ2-7; D uncertain. This CDR3 has 11 residues. Per the germline V gene, CDR1 is DFQATT and CDR2 is SNEGSKA (reference sequence). Trimming removed 7 bases at V and 5 bases at J, with 12 bases between. As DNA, the CDR3 is TGCAGTGTTCCCACACTCGACGAGCAGTACTTC. Protein sequence: CSVPTLDEQYF.

The V gene is TRBV11-2, the J gene TRBJ2-1, with TRBD2 as a possible D gene (6 bases). V lost 8 bases and J 4 bases, leaving 12 bases between the germline ends. This CDR3 contains 13 residues. Per germline, CDR1 SGHAT and CDR2 FQNNGV. CDR3 residues: CASRLGLYNEQFF. Here the CDR3 DNA reads TGTGCCAGCCGACTAGGTCTTTACAATGAGCAGTTCTTC. Supplemented by reference TRBV11-2 and TRBJ2-1, the full variable domain reads EAGVAQSPRYKIIEKRQSVAFWCNPISGHATLYWYQQILGQGPKLLIQFQNNGVVDDSQLPKDRFSAERLKGVDSTLKIQPAKLEDSAVYLCASRLGLYNEQFFGPGTRLTVL.

CDR3 sequence reads: CASSSHTLRQYF. The CDR3 DNA reads as TGTGCCAGCAGTTCCCACACCTTGAGGCAGTATTTT. V and J are TRBV6-1 and TRBJ2-3; D gene uncertain. V shed 5 bases and J shed 11 bases, with 14 bases lying between them. Germline loops: CDR1 MNHNS, CDR2 SASEGT. CDR3 length: 12 residues.

This clone was observed a handful of times. This rearrangement joins TRBV29-1 to TRBJ2-3; weak D call: TRBD2 (5 bases). CDR1 and CDR2 (germline): SQVTM, ANQGSEA. Trimming pared 3 bases from V and 2 bases from J, leaving 18 bases between. CDR3 length: 16 amino acids. The CDR3 protein is CSVDGIDYTSTDTQYF. The CDR3 bases are TGCAGCGTTGATGGGATAGACTATACCTCCACAGATACGCAGTATTTT.

The V gene is TRBV28, the J gene TRBJ2-7; possible D gene TRBD1, 5 bases. Looked up from germline, CDR1 is MDHEN and CDR2 is SYDVKM. CDR3 length: 14 amino acids. V lost 7 bases, J lost 0 bases, and 13 bases lay in between. The CDR3 spells CASKATGSSYEQYF. The CDR3 DNA reads TGTGCCAGCAAGGCCACAGGCAGCTCCTACGAGCAGTACTTC.

This chain links TRBV7-9 with TRBJ2-7; D might be TRBD1 or TRBD2, each matching 5 bases. Trimming took off 1 base at V and 6 bases at J, with 10 bases between the two ends. The CDR3 loop spans 13 amino acids. CDR1 is SEHNR, CDR2 FQNEAQ, per germline (reference sequence). CDR3 DNA sequence: TGTGCCAGCAGCTTAGGATCGGGGCCCGAGCAGTACTTC. Translation: CASSLGSGPEQYF.

The V call is TRBV5-1, the J call TRBJ2-2; D is undetermined. The V end lost 2 bases, the J end lost 5 bases, and 10 bases lay between the germline ends. From germline, CDR1 is SGHRS and CDR2 YFSETQ. CDR3 length equals 14 residues. In DNA form, the CDR3 reads TGCGCCAGCAGCTTTGAGGTTATGACCGGGGAGCTGTTTTTT. Its translation: CASSFEVMTGELFF.

In this sample, this clone turned up once. CDR3: CASSGTLPLAALHNEQFF. Written as DNA, the CDR3 is TGTGCCAGCAGTGGAACCCTTCCCCTAGCGGCGCTCCACAATGAGCAGTTCTTC. V and J are TRBV6-1 and TRBJ2-1; TRBD2 agrees at 7 bases. Germline V gene sequence: CDR1 MNHNS, CDR2 SASEGT. The CDR3 is 18 amino acids. The V gene end was trimmed by 4 bases and the J gene end by 5 bases; junction bases not matched to a gene: 17.

The chain couples TRBV6-5 to TRBJ1-5; no firm D call. Germline lookup yields CDR1 MNHEY and CDR2 SVGAGI. The CDR3 runs 14 residues. V dropped 7 bases and J dropped 6 bases, with 16 bases sitting between them. CDR3 sequence (DNA): TGTGCCAGCAACCCCGCGGGAGGGTCTCAGCCCCAGCATTTT. Translating gives CASNPAGGSQPQHF.

The chain combines TRBV5-4 with TRBJ2-1, with D perhaps TRBD2 (5 bases). The V and J ends lost 0 bases and 6 bases respectively, with 10 bases between them. Germline V gene data show CDR1 as SGHNT and CDR2 as YYREEE (reference sequence). CDR3 length equals 14 residues. CDR3 nucleotides: TGTGCCAGCAGCTTGGTAACTAGTGGCAATGAGCAGTTCTTC. Translation: CASSLVTSGNEQFF. The full variable domain, its missing parts supplied by reference TRBV5-4 and TRBJ2-1, is ETGVTQSPTHLIKTRGQQVTLRCSSQSGHNTVSWYQQALGQGPQFIFQYYREEENGRGNFPPRFSGLQFPNYSSELNVNALELDDSALYLCASSLVTSGNEQFFGPGTRLTVL.

This clone turned up a few times. The V and J genes are TRBV29-1 and TRBJ2-3; 8 bases align to TRBD2. The V and J ends lost 0 bases and 1 base, in that order; junction bases with no gene match: 9. The V gene's germline CDR1 is SQVTM and CDR2 ANQGSEA. The CDR3 is 17 amino acids. CDR3 residues: CSVEDPETSERTDTQYF. The CDR3 DNA reads TGCAGCGTTGAAGATCCTGAGACTAGCGAACGCACAGATACGCAGTATTTT.

The chain links TRBV5-1 to TRBJ1-1; D is unclear. Germline V gene sequence: CDR1 SGHRS, CDR2 YFSETQ. The CDR3 is made up of 13 amino acids. V gave up 0 bases and J gave up 8 bases, with 11 bases separating them. As DNA, the CDR3 is TGCGCCAGCAGCTTGGTGGGAGAAAAAGAAGCTTTCTTT. Its protein product is CASSLVGEKEAFF.

This chain uses TRBV28 with TRBJ2-3, with a weak D call TRBD1 (5 bases). CDR3 length equals 14 residues. V was cut by 3 bases and J by 3 bases, with 10 bases left in between. Germline CDR1 MDHEN, CDR2 SYDVKM. The CDR3 coding sequence is TGTGCCAGCAGTTTCCTGCAGGGTACAGATACGCAGTATTTT. Amino acids: CASSFLQGTDTQYF.

The J gene is TRBJ2-1, the V gene TRBV29-1, with 10 bases identical to TRBD1. The V gene end was trimmed by 3 bases and the J gene end by 10 bases; junction bases not matched to a gene: 9. This CDR3 is built from 14 residues. Germline CDR1 and CDR2: SQVTM and ANQGSEA. DNA of the CDR3: TGCAGCGTTGACCTAGACAGGGGGCGGCGGGAGCAGTTCTTC. Protein: CSVDLDRGRREQFF.

V gene TRBV27 combines with J gene TRBJ2-1; weak D call: TRBD2 (5 bases). This CDR3 contains 15 residues. Germline CDR1 MNHEY, CDR2 SMNVEV (reference sequence). Trimming stripped 2 bases from V and 0 bases from J, with 8 bases between. The CDR3 DNA reads TGTGCCAGCAGTTTAAAAGGGAGCTCCTACAATGAGCAGTTCTTC. This sequence encodes CASSLKGSSYNEQFF.

The rearrangement uses TRBV27 and TRBJ2-7; a weak D match, TRBD2 (5 bases). The germline CDR1 and CDR2 sequences are MNHEY and SMNVEV (reference sequence). CDR3 size: 12 residues. Trimming shortened V by 5 bases and J by 6 bases, and 11 bases separated the two germline ends. The CDR3 reads CASSPGNAEQYF. The CDR3 bases are TGTGCCAGCAGTCCCGGGAACGCCGAGCAGTACTTC.

Only one count was recorded for this clone. The chain carries TRBV9 and TRBJ2-1, with TRBD2 as a possible D gene (6 bases). In germline, CDR1 is SGDLS, CDR2 YYNGEE. Trimming shortened V by 0 bases and J by 4 bases, and 17 bases separated the two germline ends. The CDR3 loop spans 17 amino acids. The CDR3 bases are TGTGCCAGCAGCGTAGAGCCTACTAGCACCTTATACAATGAGCAGTTCTTC. Translation: CASSVEPTSTLYNEQFF.

This clone was counted only a few times. The chain links TRBV2 to TRBJ1-5; D gene ambiguous. The CDR3 length is 14 residues. Germline V CDR1 and CDR2: SNHLY, FYNNEI. V shed 3 bases and J shed 5 bases, with 11 bases lying between them. The CDR3 sequence is CASSDLGRDQPQHF. DNA for the CDR3: TGTGCCAGCAGTGACTTAGGGAGGGATCAGCCCCAGCATTTT.

Only a few counts were recorded for this clone. The V gene is TRBV27, the J gene TRBJ2-2; D is perhaps TRBD2 (5 bases). CDR1 and CDR2 from the germline V gene are MNHEY and SMNVEV (reference sequence). With 3 bases removed from V and 5 bases from J, the gap between germline ends came to 22 bases. This CDR3 is built from 18 residues. For the CDR3, the DNA is TGTGCCAGCAGTTTCGGATCGGGGTGGGAAGGGAGAACCGGGGAGCTGTTTTTT. The encoded protein is CASSFGSGWEGRTGELFF.